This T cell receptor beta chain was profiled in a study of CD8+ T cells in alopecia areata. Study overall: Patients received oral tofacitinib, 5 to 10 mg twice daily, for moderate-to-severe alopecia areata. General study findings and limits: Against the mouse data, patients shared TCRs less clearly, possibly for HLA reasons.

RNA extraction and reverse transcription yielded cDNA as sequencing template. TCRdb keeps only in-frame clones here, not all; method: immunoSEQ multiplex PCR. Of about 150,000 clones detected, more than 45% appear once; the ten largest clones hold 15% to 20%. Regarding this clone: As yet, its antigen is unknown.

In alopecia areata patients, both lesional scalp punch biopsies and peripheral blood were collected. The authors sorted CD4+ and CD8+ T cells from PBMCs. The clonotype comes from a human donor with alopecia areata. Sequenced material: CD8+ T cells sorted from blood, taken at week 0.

The CDR3 sequence: CAWSPSAGFNEQFF. The DNA of the CDR3 is TGTGCCTGGAGTCCTTCGGCGGGCTTCAATGAGCAGTTCTTC. The chain has TRBV30 and TRBJ2-1; perhaps TRBD2 as D (5 bases). Trimming pared 2 bases from V and 6 bases from J, leaving 14 bases between. Germline-derived CDR1 and CDR2 are GTSNPN and SVGIG (reference sequence). The CDR3 spans 14 residues.